This T cell receptor beta chain was captured in a study of T-cell reconstitution after alpha-beta-depleted transplantation in children. CDR3 length: 16 amino acids. Germline V gene data show CDR1 as LGHNA and CDR2 as YNFKEQ. V shed 1 base, J shed 5 bases, and the junction held 9 bases outside the gene matches. The TCRbeta library incorporated unique molecular identifiers. Each CDR3 protein gets one entry after TCRdb re-called the PCR reads with MiXCR. The data show about 980,000 distinct CDR3 sequences, 25% to 30% seen once. The J gene is TRBJ2-3, the V gene TRBV4-2; 7 bases agree with TRBD2. This clonotype was obtained from a boy in the first two years of life who had a stem cell transplant for SCID, so the T cells may come from the graft donor. The starting material was PBMCs, mostly from graft donor cells, obtained 360 days after TCRalphabeta/CD19-depleted stem cell transplant. Here the CDR3 DNA reads TGTGCCAGCAGCCAAGCCAGCGGGGTTACAGTAGATACGCAGTATTTT. It is translated as CASSQASGVTVDTQYF.